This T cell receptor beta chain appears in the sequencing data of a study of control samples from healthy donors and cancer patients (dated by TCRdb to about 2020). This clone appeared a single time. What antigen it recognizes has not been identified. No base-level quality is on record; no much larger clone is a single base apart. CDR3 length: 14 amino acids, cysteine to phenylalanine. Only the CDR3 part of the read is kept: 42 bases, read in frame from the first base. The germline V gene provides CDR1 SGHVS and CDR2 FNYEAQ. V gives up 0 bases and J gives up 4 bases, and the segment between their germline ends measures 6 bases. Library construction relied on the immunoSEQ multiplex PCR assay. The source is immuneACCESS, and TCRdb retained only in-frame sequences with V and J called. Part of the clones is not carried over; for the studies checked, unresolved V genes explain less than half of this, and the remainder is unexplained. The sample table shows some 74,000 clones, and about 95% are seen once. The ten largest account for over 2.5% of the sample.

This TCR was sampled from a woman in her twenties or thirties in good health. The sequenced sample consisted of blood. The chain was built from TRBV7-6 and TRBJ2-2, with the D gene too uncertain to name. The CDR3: CASSLAGVTGELFF. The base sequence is TGTGCCAGCAGCTTAGCTGGGGTCACCGGGGAGCTGTTTTTT. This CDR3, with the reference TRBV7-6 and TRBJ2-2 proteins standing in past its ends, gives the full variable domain GAGVSQSPRYKVTKRGQDVALRCDPISGHVSLYWYRQALGQGPEFLTYFNYEAQQDKSGLPNDRFSAERPEGSISTLTIQRTEQRDSAMYRCASSLAGVTGELFFGEGSRLTVL.